These T cell receptor beta chains were read from a single sample in a study of cytomegalovirus exposure and HLA in healthy donors. Measured with immunoSEQ multiplex PCR; TCRdb has only the in-frame clones, and not every one. The sample contains about 160,000 clones, around 80% of which appear only once. What was sequenced was PBMCs. These receptors were taken from a girl between 10 and 17 years old in good health and CMV-seropositive. Both conserved end residues are trimmed from each CDR3. The size of a clone is reported for some rows only, either as once, few or many, or as a class for expanded clones.

CDR3	size	V	J
ASSSGGLSPTDTQY	once	TRBV28	TRBJ2-3
ASSLVGVANTEAF	-	TRBV5-6	TRBJ1-1
ASGRGLASGADTQY	-	TRBV5-1	TRBJ2-3
ASSEGGSGANVLT	once	TRBV6-4	TRBJ2-6
ASSLDRGASYEQY	-	TRBV5-1	TRBJ2-7
AWSPGTGALQETQH	-	TRBV30	TRBJ2-5
ASSVAGDFSTDTQY	-	TRBV10-2	TRBJ2-3
ASSIVGGSSYNEQF	few	TRBV19	TRBJ2-1
ASSQDQLAYNEQF	-	TRBV4-1	TRBJ2-1
SSSSLTRRDSSYNEQF	-	TRBV7-9	TRBJ2-1
ASSQATGETQY	-	TRBV4-3	TRBJ2-5
ASCRYSNQPQH	-	TRBV2	TRBJ1-5
ASRSLPGAGENTIY	few	TRBV11-2	TRBJ1-3
ASSVAPGAGREKLF	once	TRBV9	TRBJ1-4
ASSFMGDNEQF	-	TRBV13	TRBJ2-1